This record concerns one TCR beta chain sequence. Its antigen is unidentified. The data were obtained in a study of shared clonotypes between healthy human individuals. As for the study in general: Two women and three men aged 18 to 49 made up the donors.

The CDR3 length is 13 residues. The germline CDR1 and CDR2 sequences are MDHEN and SYDVKM. Trimming pared 5 bases from V and 2 bases from J, leaving 9 bases between. This table comes from immunoSEQ multiplex PCR, and its TCRdb copy is limited to in-frame clones, with some not included. Among about 110,000 clones listed, around 71% were seen once. Regarding the study as a whole: In this cohort, only blood was sampled, and tissue repertoires likely differ.

This TCR was sampled from a woman aged 25 to 45 in good health. The specimen was memory CD8+ T cells sorted from blood. Subset reported: CD45RO+ cells pooled with CCR7-negative TemRA cells. The chain uses TRBV28 and TRBJ1-2; D call uncertain. CDR3 coding DNA: TGTGCCAGCAGTCCTGACGGGAACTATGGCTACACCTTC. Amino acids: CASSPDGNYGYTF.